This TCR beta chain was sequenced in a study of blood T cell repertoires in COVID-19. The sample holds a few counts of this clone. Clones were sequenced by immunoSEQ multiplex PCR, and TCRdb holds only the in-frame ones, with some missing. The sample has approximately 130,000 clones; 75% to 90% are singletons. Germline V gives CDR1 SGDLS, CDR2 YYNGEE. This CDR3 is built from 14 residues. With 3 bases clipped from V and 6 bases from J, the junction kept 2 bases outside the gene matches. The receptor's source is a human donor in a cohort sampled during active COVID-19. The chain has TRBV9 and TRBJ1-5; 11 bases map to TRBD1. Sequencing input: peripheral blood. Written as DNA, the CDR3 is TGTGCCAGCAGCGGAGGGACAGGGGGTCAGCCCCAGCATTTT. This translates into CASSGGTGGQPQHF.